This T cell receptor beta chain came from a study of blood T cell repertoires in COVID-19. A few counts support this clone. Clinical history as reported by participants underpinned cohort assignment. TCRdb keeps only in-frame clones here, not all; method: immunoSEQ multiplex PCR. The sample includes some 210,000 clones, approximately 90% of them seen just once. V dropped 3 bases and J dropped 2; count of bases not matched to a gene: 13. The length of the CDR3 is 19 residues. Germline assignment: CDR1 MDHEN and CDR2 SYDVKM. The clonotype comes from a man between 18 and 29 years old with acute COVID-19. The sample was PBMCs or T cells enriched from blood (not recorded which). This sequence joins TRBV28 and TRBJ1-5, with 10 bases that match TRBD1. Here the CDR3 reads CASSFFGTGAVLGNQPQHF. The CDR3, as DNA: TGTGCCAGCAGTTTCTTTGGGACAGGGGCTGTCCTCGGCAATCAGCCCCAGCATTTT.